In its sample, the clone carrying this TCR beta chain was seen many times. Its antigen is as yet unknown. This sample is drawn from a study of T cells in Graves' hyperthyroidism and ophthalmopathy. Aged 18 to 65, the patients had hyperthyroidism that was newly diagnosed and had lasted under 2 months. Exclusion criteria comprised uncontrolled infection, other autoimmune disease, pregnancy or lactation. Diagnosis relied on clinical symptoms, serum thyroxine and TRAb, thyroid ultrasound and orbital computed tomography. General study findings and limits: Blood also showed most of the thyroid clonotypes that were expanded above 0.001.

TCR beta CDR3 region amplification was performed from RNA transcripts. The TCR CDR3 was amplified in a first-round RT-PCR using the HTBI primer set. TCRdb itself ran the multiplex PCR reads through MiXCR, one entry per CDR3 protein. The table has roughly 660,000 distinct CDR3 sequences, about 18% seen once. This CDR3 has 11 residues. The germline V and J ends were trimmed by 0 bases and 14 bases, with 11 bases remaining between them. From germline, CDR1 is GTSNPN and CDR2 SVGIG (reference sequence). The rearrangement links TRBV30 to TRBJ2-1; D call uncertain. Sequencing was performed on blood. The receptor's source is a man in his fifties or sixties with Graves' hyperthyroidism. The CDR3 region has the DNA TGTGCCTGGAGTGTATTGAGCTTAGAGTTCTTC. Translating it yields CAWSVLSLEFF. The variable domain in full, completed from reference TRBV30 and TRBJ2-1, reads SQTIHQWPATLVQPVGSPLSLECTVEGTSNPNLYWYRQAAGRGLQLLFYSVGIGQISSEVPQNLSASRPQDRQFILSSKKLLLSDSGFYLCAWSVLSLEFFGPGTRLTVL.